A selection of T cell receptor beta chains follows, all from one sample in a study of Graves' ophthalmopathy and Graves' hyperthyroidism. TCRdb re-called the multiplex PCR reads through MiXCR, storing one row per CDR3 protein. In the table there are about 400,000 distinct CDR3 sequences, around 19% of which are singletons. The sequencing input was peripheral blood. These receptor sequences come from a young woman with Graves' ophthalmopathy. Both conserved end residues are part of each CDR3. A D gene is named only where the DNA matches it firmly. Part of the rows lack a size; the others show once, few, many or a class for expanded clones.

clone_size	d_call	v_call	j_call	cdr3_nt	cdr3_aa
many	-	TRBV7-9	TRBJ2-7	TGTGCCAGCAGCATAAGAGTCTACGAGCAGTACTTC	CASSIRVYEQYF
many	TRBD2	TRBV12-5	TRBJ2-3	TGTGCTAGTGGCAATAGCGGGGATTACACAGATACGCAGTATTTT	CASGNSGDYTDTQYF
many	TRBD1	TRBV6-2/TRBV6-3	TRBJ1-1	TGTGCCAGCAGTTTGGACAGGGGAATTGAAGCTTTCTTT	CASSLDRGIEAFF
many	-	TRBV20-1	TRBJ2-7	TGCAGTGCCCCAGCGCCCCGGGAGCAGTACTTC	CSAPAPREQYF
many	-	TRBV11-2	TRBJ2-7	TGTGCCAGCAGCTTTAGGGACCTTCGGGAGCAGTACTTC	CASSFRDLREQYF
once	-	TRBV2	TRBJ2-7	TGTGCCAGCAGTGGTCTCCAGTTAGCCGAGCAGTACTTC	CASSGLQLAEQYF
many	-	TRBV12-3/TRBV12-4	TRBJ2-5	TGTGCCAGCAGTTGGGTCCAAGGGGAGACCCAGTACTTC	CASSWVQGETQYF
many	-	TRBV15	TRBJ1-2	TGTGCCACCAGCGGGGCCAACTATGGCTACACCTTC	CATSGANYGYTF
many	TRBD1	TRBV7-3	TRBJ1-1	TGTGCCAGCAGCTTGACCCCAGACAGGGGATTGACTGAAGCTTTCTTT	CASSLTPDRGLTEAFF
many	-	TRBV7-3	TRBJ2-2	TGTGCCAGCAGTTTCTCGAACACCGGGGAGCTGTTTTTT	CASSFSNTGELFF
many	-	TRBV28	TRBJ1-5	TGTGCCAGCACCCAGGCGGTACAGCCCCAGCATTTT	CASTQAVQPQHF
many	-	TRBV2	TRBJ2-7	TGTGCCAGCACCCGGGGACGGAGCGGGTCATCCTACGAGCAGTACTTC	CASTRGRSGSSYEQYF
many	TRBD1	TRBV7-2	TRBJ2-2	TGTGCCAGCAGACGCGGACAGGGTTTCACCGGGGAGCTGTTTTTT	CASRRGQGFTGELFF
many	-	TRBV11-2	TRBJ1-2	TGTGCCAGCAGCTCCGGACCGACGCGACAGTTAAATGGCTACACCTTC	CASSSGPTRQLNGYTF
many	TRBD1	TRBV9	TRBJ2-2	TGTGCCAGCAGCGACGGACAGGGACTGAACACCGGGGAGCTGTTTTTT	CASSDGQGLNTGELFF
many	-	TRBV6-1	TRBJ1-6	TGTGCCAGCAGTGAGACAGATTCCGAATCACCCCTCCACTTT	CASSETDSESPLHF
many	-	TRBV6-2/TRBV6-3	TRBJ2-2	TGTGCCAGCAGTAGCGGATACACCGGGGAGCTGTTTTTT	CASSSGYTGELFF
many	TRBD1	TRBV20-1	TRBJ1-5	TGCAGTGCTAGTGGGGGTACAGGGGGCATGAATCAGCCCCAGCATTTT	CSASGGTGGMNQPQHF
few	-	TRBV29-1	TRBJ2-5	TGCAGCGTTGGTTCTGCGGGAGAGACCCAGTACTTC	CSVGSAGETQYF
-	TRBD1	TRBV4-2	TRBJ1-3	TGTGCCAGCAGCCAAGTCGGGGACAGGGTTGGAAACACCATATATTTT	CASSQVGDRVGNTIYF
many	-	TRBV30	TRBJ2-7	TGTGCCTGGAGTAACCTCTACGAGCAGTACTTC	CAWSNLYEQYF
many	-	TRBV3-1	TRBJ2-5	TGTGCCAGCAGCCAATATGGAGGGAACCTCCAAGAGACCCAGTACTTC	CASSQYGGNLQETQYF
many	-	TRBV3-1	TRBJ1-1	TGTGCCAGCAGCCAAGGGGTTGAAGCTTTCTTT	CASSQGVEAFF
many	-	TRBV6-2/TRBV6-3	TRBJ1-1	TGTGCCAGCAGCCTAACATTCAGGAAGGGCTCAGAAGCTTTCTTT	CASSLTFRKGSEAFF
many	-	TRBV12-3/TRBV12-4	TRBJ2-5	TGTGCCAGCAGGTCCGGCCGGGAGACCCAGTACTTC	CASRSGRETQYF
many	-	TRBV12-3/TRBV12-4	TRBJ1-1	TGTGCCAGCAGTTTACGACGGGCAACTGAAGCTTTCTTT	CASSLRRATEAFF
-	-	TRBV15	TRBJ1-1	TGTGCCACCAGCAAAGTAGAGGGCCCCAATCTTGAAGCTTTCTTT	CATSKVEGPNLEAFF
many	-	TRBV15	TRBJ1-5	TGTGCCACCAGCAGAGATAAAGGGGGGGCGAAGCCCCAGCATTTT	CATSRDKGGAKPQHF
many	TRBD1	TRBV6-5	TRBJ1-1	TGTGCCAGCAGTTACGAGACAGGGGAGGCGCGGGTGGAGGCTTTCTTT	CASSYETGEARVEAFF
many	TRBD1	TRBV4-3	TRBJ1-1	TGCGCCAGCAGCCAAGCCCCGGACAGGGTGAACACTGAAGCTTTCTTT	CASSQAPDRVNTEAFF
-	-	TRBV28	TRBJ1-6	TGTGCCAGCAGTCTCGATGGATTCTATAATTCACCCCTCCACTTT	CASSLDGFYNSPLHF
many	-	TRBV28	TRBJ1-3	TGTGCCAGCAGTTTAACTCGTCGGGTCGACTCGACCCACTCTGGAAACACCATATATTTT	CASSLTRRVDSTHSGNTIYF
many	-	TRBV6-2/TRBV6-3	TRBJ2-7	TGTGCCAGCAGACTTGGACAGAGCTACGAGCAGTACTTC	CASRLGQSYEQYF
-	-	TRBV29-1	TRBJ2-5	TGCAGCGTTGTCATGGTAGGAGAGACCCAGTACTTC	CSVVMVGETQYF
many	TRBD2	TRBV28	TRBJ2-7	TGTGCCAGCAGTTCCCTAGCGGGAGAGCGGACCTACGAGCAGTACTTC	CASSSLAGERTYEQYF
many	-	TRBV6-2/TRBV6-3	TRBJ1-2	TGTGCCAGCAGTTTCGGCAGACAGAACTATGGCTACACCTTC	CASSFGRQNYGYTF
many	-	TRBV10-3	TRBJ1-1	TGTGCCATCAGTGTTAGGGGAAGCGGGAACACTGAAGCTTTCTTT	CAISVRGSGNTEAFF
many	TRBD2	TRBV19	TRBJ2-4	TGTGCCAGTAGTCCGCGCGGGACTAGCGCGGACGGTTTTTCCAAAAACATTCAGTACTTC	CASSPRGTSADGFSKNIQYF
many	-	TRBV19	TRBJ2-5	TGTGCCAGTTCCACGGGGAGCCAAGAGACCCAGTACTTC	CASSTGSQETQYF